This passage covers 30 T cell receptor beta chains from one sample sequenced in a study of cytomegalovirus exposure and HLA in healthy donors. PCR primers comprised 60 Vbeta and 13 Jbeta primers. Profiling relied on immunoSEQ multiplex PCR, and the TCRdb table lists in-frame clones only, not all of them. The table records around 130,000 clones, around 75% of them present only once. Material: PBMCs. These receptor sequences come from a man aged 25 to 40 in good health and CMV-seronegative.

V usage is TRBV7-9 and J usage is TRBJ2-5; unclear D gene. With 4 bases removed from V and 4 bases from J, the gap between germline ends came to 19 bases. The CDR3 spans 16 residues. Looked up from germline, CDR1 is SEHNR and CDR2 is FQNEAQ (reference sequence). CDR3 residues: CASSYPESQSGETQYF. CDR3 nucleotide sequence: TGTGCCAGCAGCTACCCAGAATCTCAGTCGGGAGAGACCCAGTACTTC.

The chain employs TRBV7-2 and TRBJ2-2, with a weak D call TRBD1 (6 bases). The CDR3 is 15 amino acids. Per the germline V gene, CDR1 is SGHTA and CDR2 is FQGNSA. V was trimmed by 1 base and J by 7 bases, leaving 13 bases between them. The CDR3 loop reads CASSLGVQGYGELFF. In DNA form, the CDR3 reads TGTGCCAGCAGCTTAGGAGTACAGGGTTACGGGGAGCTGTTTTTT.

The rearrangement links TRBV5-1 to TRBJ2-7; 9 bases match TRBD2. The V segment lost 6 bases and the J segment 3 bases; nucleotides outside the gene matches: 7. The CDR3 is made up of 14 amino acids. CDR1 is SGHRS and CDR2 is YFSETQ in the germline V gene. As DNA, the CDR3 is TGCGCCAGCAAATCTAGCGGGGATCACTACGAGCAGTACTTC. As protein: CASKSSGDHYEQYF.

The V and J genes are TRBV7-9 and TRBJ2-2; D ambiguous. This CDR3 has 12 residues. Germline CDR1 SEHNR, CDR2 FQNEAQ (reference sequence). Trimming shortened V by 5 bases and J by 3 bases, and 4 bases separated the two germline ends. This CDR3 reads CASSLHTGELFF. CDR3 DNA: TGTGCCAGCAGCCTACACACCGGGGAGCTGTTTTTT.

V and J are TRBV5-6 and TRBJ2-7, with a weak D call TRBD1 (6 bases). In germline, CDR1 is SGHDT, CDR2 YYEEEE. The CDR3 contains 13 residues. V lost 4 bases, J lost 7 bases, and 15 bases lay in between. The CDR3 region has the DNA TGTGCCAGCAGCCCGGCGGACAGTTGGGAGCAGTACTTC. It is translated as CASSPADSWEQYF.

The chain couples TRBV21-1 to TRBJ1-2. TRBV21-1 is a recognized pseudogene. CDR3 size: 17 residues. The CDR3 DNA sequence: TGTGCCAGCAGCAAAGGGAGATGTCTTAAATTCCCTAGTGGCTACACCTTC. Residues: CASSKGRCLKFPSGYTF.

This chain joins TRBV4-3 and TRBJ2-7, with 7 nucleotides matching TRBD2. The CDR3 covers 16 residues. The V segment lost 3 bases and the J segment 2 bases; nucleotides outside the gene matches: 10. Germline V gene data show CDR1 as LGHNA and CDR2 as YSLEER. The CDR3 loop reads CASSHHMAGGAYEQYF. CDR3 in DNA: TGCGCCAGCAGCCATCACATGGCTGGGGGGGCCTACGAGCAGTACTTC.

J is TRBJ2-5 and V is TRBV7-6; D remains unclear. Trimming took 1 base from V and 4 from J, leaving 7 bases between them. This CDR3 has 13 residues. CDR1 is SGHVS and CDR2 is FNYEAQ in the germline V gene. The CDR3 protein is CASSLDRVETQYF. CDR3 in DNA: TGTGCCAGCAGCTTAGATCGCGTAGAGACCCAGTACTTC.

V usage is TRBV30 and J usage is TRBJ2-3, with TRBD1 matching 8 bases. The CDR3 totals 16 residues. With 0 bases clipped from V and 6 bases from J, the junction kept 11 bases outside the gene matches. Looked up from germline, CDR1 is GTSNPN and CDR2 is SVGIG (reference sequence). CDR3 loop: CAWSVPPGGLLDTQYF. CDR3 bases: TGTGCCTGGAGTGTACCCCCAGGGGGCCTGTTGGATACGCAGTATTTT.

The chain uses TRBV7-9 and TRBJ1-2; D gene ambiguous. The V and J ends lost 5 bases and 4 bases respectively, with 14 bases between them. Germline loops: CDR1 SEHNR, CDR2 FQNEAQ (reference sequence). This CDR3 has 14 amino acids. CDR3 region: CASSPMMVGYGYTF. In DNA form, the CDR3 reads TGTGCCAGCAGCCCAATGATGGTCGGCTATGGCTACACCTTC.

The rearrangement links TRBV7-9 to TRBJ2-7, with TRBD1 as a possible D gene (5 bases). Germline V gene sequence: CDR1 SEHNR, CDR2 FQNEAQ (reference sequence). This CDR3 spans 13 amino acids. V gave up 4 bases and J gave up 2 bases, with 9 bases separating them. The DNA of the CDR3 is TGTGCCAGCAGCTCGGACATACCCTACGAGCAGTACTTC. Translating gives CASSSDIPYEQYF.

The gene calls are TRBV5-1 and TRBJ1-2, with D uncertain. V lost 2 bases to trimming and J lost 6 bases, with 11 bases between them. CDR1 and CDR2 (germline): SGHRS, YFSETQ. There are 13 residues in the CDR3. In DNA, the CDR3 is TGCGCCAGCAGCTTAGGAGGATTAGATGGCTACACCTTC. Residues: CASSLGGLDGYTF.

The chain carries TRBV5-1 and TRBJ2-7; 8 positions match TRBD2. CDR3 length equals 14 residues. The germline V gene encodes CDR1 SGHRS and CDR2 YFSETQ. With 7 bases clipped from V and 2 bases from J, the junction kept 8 bases outside the gene matches. Here the CDR3 DNA reads TGCGCCAGCCGAGCAACTAGCGGCGCCTACGAGCAGTACTTC. It is translated as CASRATSGAYEQYF. Combining the CDR3 with reference TRBV5-1 and TRBJ2-7 gives the whole variable domain KAGVTQTPRYLIKTRGQQVTLSCSPISGHRSVSWYQQTPGQGLQFLFEYFSETQRNKGNFPGRFSGRQFSNSRSEMNVSTLELGDSALYLCASRATSGAYEQYFGPGTRLTVT.

For the CDR3, the DNA is TGTGCCATCAGTGAGTCTGTAGGACTGGACCAAGAGACCCAGTACTTC. This sequence encodes CAISESVGLDQETQYF. The V and J genes are TRBV10-3 and TRBJ2-5, with TRBD2 as a possible D gene (5 bases). With 0 bases removed from V and 0 bases from J, the gap between germline ends came to 11 bases. The CDR3 spans 16 residues. Per the germline V gene, CDR1 is ENHRY and CDR2 is SYGVKD.

The genes are TRBV19 and TRBJ1-4; possible D gene TRBD1, 5 bases. Germline CDR1 LNHDA, CDR2 SQIVND (reference sequence). The CDR3 totals 17 residues. With 4 bases removed from V and 5 bases from J, the gap between germline ends came to 20 bases. CDR3 protein: CASSRRPLDRRNEKLFF. The CDR3 nucleotides read TGTGCCAGTAGTAGGAGACCTCTAGACAGAAGGAATGAAAAACTGTTTTTT.

On this clone itself: The missing conserved phenylalanine or tryptophan at the end of this CDR3 makes a read error likely. This sequence joins TRBV28 and TRBJ2-3; 7 bases agree with TRBD1. The J segment lost 3 bases and the V segment lost 3 bases, leaving 3 bases of the junction unmatched. Per germline, CDR1 MDHEN and CDR2 SYDVKM. The CDR3 length is 14 residues. CDR3 in DNA: TGTGCCAGCAGTTTTACAGGGGTAACAGATACGCAGTATGTT. Translated, it gives CASSFTGVTDTQYV.

This clone was recorded once. V gene TRBV15 combines with J gene TRBJ1-5, with D uncertain. The ends were cut back, 0 bases at V and 6 bases at J, with 6 bases in the middle. Germline CDR1 is LNHNV and CDR2 is YYDKDF (reference sequence). This CDR3 is built from 13 residues. The CDR3: CATSRDLLQPQHF. The CDR3 bases are TGTGCCACCAGCAGAGACCTCCTTCAGCCCCAGCATTTT.

J is TRBJ2-5 and V is TRBV9, with 10 bases identical to TRBD2. The germline V gene has CDR1 SGDLS and CDR2 YYNGEE. CDR3 length equals 16 residues. V gave up 3 bases and J gave up 2 bases; unmatched junction bases: 7. CDR3 residues: CASSALSGGGQETQYF. In DNA form, the CDR3 reads TGTGCCAGCAGCGCCCTAAGCGGGGGGGGGCAAGAGACCCAGTACTTC.

This clone appeared once. V is TRBV2 and J is TRBJ2-2; 8 nucleotides align to TRBD2. After removal of 2 bases from V and 7 bases from J, the junction contained 12 bases not matched to a gene. The CDR3 runs to 17 residues. CDR1 is SNHLY and CDR2 is FYNNEI in the germline V gene. The CDR3 region is CASSERSVGGALGELFF. As DNA, the CDR3 is TGTGCCAGCAGTGAAAGGAGTGTCGGGGGGGCACTCGGGGAGCTGTTTTTT.

This rearrangement joins TRBV5-4 to TRBJ2-7, with 13 bases that match TRBD2. V dropped 4 bases and J dropped 5; count of bases not matched to a gene: 6. There are 15 residues in the CDR3. CDR1 SGHNT and CDR2 YYREEE come from the germline V gene (reference sequence). CDR3 nucleotides: TGTGCCAGCAGCCCGACTAGCGGGAGGTTAGACGAGCAGTACTTC. Its protein product is CASSPTSGRLDEQYF. The complete variable domain, with remaining parts taken from reference TRBV5-4 and TRBJ2-7, reads ETGVTQSPTHLIKTRGQQVTLRCSSQSGHNTVSWYQQALGQGPQFIFQYYREEENGRGNFPPRFSGLQFPNYSSELNVNALELDDSALYLCASSPTSGRLDEQYFGPGTRLTVT.

This rearrangement joins TRBV30 to TRBJ1-3; 10 bases fit TRBD1. The CDR3 totals 15 residues. The ends lost 1 base at V and 3 bases at J; junction bases unmatched: 3. The germline V gene encodes CDR1 GTSNPN and CDR2 SVGIG (reference sequence). This CDR3 is CAWSDGQGVGNTIYF. For the CDR3, the DNA is TGTGCCTGGAGTGACGGACAGGGGGTTGGAAACACCATATATTTT.

This chain uses TRBV5-6 with TRBJ1-2; 8 bases are a match to TRBD1. CDR3 length equals 14 residues. V dropped 3 bases and J dropped 5; count of bases not matched to a gene: 6. Germline V gene data show CDR1 as SGHDT and CDR2 as YYEEEE. The CDR3 protein is CASSSRGRRYGYTF. CDR3 DNA: TGTGCCAGCAGCTCCAGGGGGCGTCGGTATGGCTACACCTTC. Full variable domain (rest looked up from reference TRBV5-6 and TRBJ1-2): DAGVTQSPTHLIKTRGQQVTLRCSPKSGHDTVSWYQQALGQGPQFIFQYYEEEERQRGNFPDRFSGHQFPNYSSELNVNALLLGDSALYLCASSSRGRRYGYTFGSGTRLTVV.

The rearrangement links TRBV7-9 to TRBJ2-1; D ambiguous. V was cut by 1 base and J by 10 bases, with 11 bases left in between. Germline lookup yields CDR1 SEHNR and CDR2 FQNEAQ (reference sequence). This CDR3 comprises 13 residues. The CDR3 DNA follows: TGTGCCAGCAGCTTAGTGACGGGTCAGGAGCAGTTCTTC. Translating it yields CASSLVTGQEQFF.

The gene calls are TRBV30 and TRBJ2-7, with D possibly TRBD2 on 7 matching bases. In germline, CDR1 is GTSNPN, CDR2 SVGIG (reference sequence). CDR3 size: 13 residues. The ends were cut back, 0 bases at V and 2 bases at J, with 8 bases in the middle. Written as DNA, the CDR3 is TGTGCCTGGAGTGTGGGGGGGCCCTACGAGCAGTACTTC. Residues: CAWSVGGPYEQYF.

The chain carries TRBV2 and TRBJ2-2; TRBD1 agrees at 8 bases. The germline gives CDR1 SNHLY, CDR2 FYNNEI. The trim removed 6 bases at V and 6 bases at J, leaving 3 bases unmatched. The CDR3 is made up of 13 amino acids. The chain's CDR3 is CASRVQGAGELFF. CDR3 bases: TGTGCCAGCAGAGTACAGGGGGCCGGGGAGCTGTTTTTT.

The chain joins TRBV14 to TRBJ2-7; 8 bases align to TRBD1. The germline V gene has CDR1 SGHDN and CDR2 FVKESK. Trimming removed 6 bases from V and 6 bases from J; junction bases left unmatched: 10. The CDR3 runs 14 residues. CDR3 DNA: TGTGCCAGCAGTCTGGCAGGGACAGGTGCCGAGCAGTACTTC. Residues: CASSLAGTGAEQYF.

A single count supports this clone. The chain has TRBV28 and TRBJ2-3; TRBD2 is a possible D gene (6 bases). CDR3 length equals 15 residues. CDR1 is MDHEN and CDR2 is SYDVKM in the germline V gene. The V end lost 7 bases, the J end lost 1 base, and 15 bases lay between the germline ends. The CDR3 region has the DNA TGTGCCAGCAAGAGAGGAGGGGTAGGCACAGATACGCAGTATTTT. It yields the protein CASKRGGVGTDTQYF.

The gene calls are TRBV4-3 and TRBJ1-6, with D possibly matching TRBD1 (5 bases). The CDR3 contains 15 residues. V lost 1 base to trimming and J lost 7 bases, with 11 bases between them. Germline V gene sequence: CDR1 LGHNA, CDR2 YSLEER. CDR3 residues: CASSQVGGTNSPLHF. The CDR3 nucleotides read TGCGCCAGCAGCCAAGTCGGAGGGACCAATTCACCCCTCCACTTT.

The gene calls are TRBV4-3 and TRBJ2-7; TRBD2 agrees at 7 bases. Trimming at V came to 0 bases and at J to 6 bases, leaving 2 bases not matched to a gene. Germline V CDR1 and CDR2: LGHNA, YSLEER. CDR3 length: 13 amino acids. CDR3 in amino acids: CASSQEGGTEQYF. The CDR3 nucleotides read TGCGCCAGCAGCCAAGAGGGGGGGACCGAGCAGTACTTC.

Of note for this clone: The same CDR3 also results from other DNA sequences found in this sample. The rearrangement links TRBV4-3 to TRBJ2-7; D might be TRBD2 (5 bases). Trimming removed 0 bases at V and 3 bases at J, with 9 bases between. CDR3 length: 14 residues. Germline CDR1 is LGHNA and CDR2 is YSLEER. As DNA, the CDR3 is TGCGCCAGCAGCCAAGATCCCAGCGGCTACGAGCAGTACTTC. This gives the protein CASSQDPSGYEQYF.